This T cell receptor beta chain stems from a study of spatial heterogeneity in lung cancer (dated by TCRdb to about 2019). Study-level background: Beta-chain transcripts were consistently detected in greater numbers than alpha-chain transcripts, which likely reflected higher beta-chain transcript abundance. The study quantitatively compared TCR alpha and beta repertoires across multiple tumor regions, matched nontumor lung and blood in non-small cell lung cancer. Both alpha and beta chains were TCR-sequenced in approximately 200 tumor regions, around 65 matched nontumor lung samples and around 50 PBMC samples obtained at surgery. In tumor regions, TCR transcript counts showed a strong correlation with a T cell transcriptional module score from matched bulk RNA-seq. The study linked features of the TCR repertoire to counts of nonsynonymous mutations, which were determined by whole-exome sequencing of tumor tissue. In the raw uncorrected reads, each unique combination of TCR and UMI appeared more than ten times on average. Overall study results and their limits: The count of ubiquitous expanded TCRs correlated with the count of ubiquitous nonsynonymous mutations, and the count of regional expanded TCRs correlated with the count of regional nonsynonymous mutations. Confirming at a functional level the hypothesis that regional TCRs recognize regional mutations was considered to require additional single-cell paired TCR alpha and beta sequencing. The number of expanded intratumoral alpha and beta TCRs correlated with the tumor nonsynonymous mutation count. TCR-seq coverage of tumor T cells was estimated to be only approximately 7.3% for alpha chains and more than 11% for beta chains.

Relative to germline, V is 2 bases shorter and J is 5 bases shorter, with 16 bases between their ends. Taken from the germline V gene, the CDR1 and CDR2 loops are SGHDT and YYEEEE. Its CDR3 holds 15 amino acids, cysteine through phenylalanine. Only CDR3 DNA remains: 45 bases, in frame from the first base. The time point tag for this specimen amounts to: sample taken at primary tumor resection. The donors were about 65 patients from the lung TRACERx cohort who had early-stage, untreated non-small cell lung cancer. Whole RNA extracted from tumor and nontumor lung tissue, or from cryopreserved PBMC samples, was used for TCR sequencing without cell sorting. Only patients for whom sufficient RNA was available from at least two tumor regions were selected for TCR sequencing. Before selection, tumor and adjacent nontumor lung specimens were reviewed by a lung pathologist. A word on this clonotype: Its antigen has not been determined. Base qualities are not at hand, and no much larger clone is one base apart.

The library was generated by 5' RACE. Instrument on record: NextSeq 500. To allow correction of PCR and sequencing errors, the TCR library protocol tagged every TCR cDNA molecule with a unique molecular identifier. Under the source paper's analysis protocol: TCR identification, UMI-based error correction and CDR3 extraction were all carried out with Decombinator tools. Expanded TCRs were defined as those above a frequency of 2 per 1,000, corresponding to the top 1% of the tumor frequency distribution. Expanded tumor TCRs statistically deemed absent (corrected P<0.05) from at least one tumor region were classed as regional, and all other expanded tumor TCRs were classed as ubiquitous. Renyi diversity was computed with the R vegan package after each repertoire had been subsampled 100 times to 5,000 TCRs. To build CDR3 similarity networks, amino acid triplet string-kernel similarity was used, and CDR3s were connected when their pairwise similarity was above 0.82. Using fastp trimming at Q25 and MiXCR clonotype assembly, TCRdb reanalyzed the public sequencing data and kept in-frame beta chains. Identical CDR3 protein sequences are pooled into one entry, listed with their most common genes and DNA. These V and J calls are TCRdb output, not the study's own analysis. The sample table contains approximately 9,500 distinct CDR3 sequences; only one count was recorded for 12% of them. The leading ten clones occupy about 10% of the sample.

The V and J genes are TRBV5-6 and TRBJ2-5; the D gene assignment is perhaps TRBD1 or TRBD2, with each matching 5 bases. This sequence originates from a male donor with early-stage non-small cell lung cancer. Sequenced here: lung tumor tissue, sampled at surgery. The CDR3 region: CASSFLGALQETQYF. The sequenced DNA: TGTGCCAGCAGCTTCCTCGGGGCCCTCCAGGAGACCCAGTACTTC.